This T cell receptor (beta chain) was sequenced in a study of cytomegalovirus exposure and HLA in healthy donors. The CDR3 runs 14 residues. The V gene lost 2 bases and the J gene lost 4 bases, with 11 bases spanning the gap. CDR1 and CDR2 from the germline V gene are MNHNS and SASEGT. Notes on this clone: Its target is unknown.

It was with 60 Vbeta and 13 Jbeta primers that the PCR ran. Using immunoSEQ multiplex PCR, the repertoire was profiled, and TCRdb retains in-frame clones only, with some absent. Of some 200,000 clones listed, over 70% are singletons. Study-wide findings and caveats: Most subjects' HLA-A and HLA-B alleles were reportedly predicted from TCR beta sequences. Reportedly, a later analysis found an Asian-associated ancestry cluster had fewer N-insertions than the approximately 640-donor mean.

The rearrangement uses TRBV6-1 and TRBJ1-2, with D possibly being TRBD1 (6 bases). Sequences were obtained from PBMCs. The clonotype originates from a woman in her sixties in good health and CMV-seropositive. The CDR3 DNA reads TGTGCCAGCAGTGAACGGACAGACGCCTATGGCTACACCTTC. Its protein product is CASSERTDAYGYTF.